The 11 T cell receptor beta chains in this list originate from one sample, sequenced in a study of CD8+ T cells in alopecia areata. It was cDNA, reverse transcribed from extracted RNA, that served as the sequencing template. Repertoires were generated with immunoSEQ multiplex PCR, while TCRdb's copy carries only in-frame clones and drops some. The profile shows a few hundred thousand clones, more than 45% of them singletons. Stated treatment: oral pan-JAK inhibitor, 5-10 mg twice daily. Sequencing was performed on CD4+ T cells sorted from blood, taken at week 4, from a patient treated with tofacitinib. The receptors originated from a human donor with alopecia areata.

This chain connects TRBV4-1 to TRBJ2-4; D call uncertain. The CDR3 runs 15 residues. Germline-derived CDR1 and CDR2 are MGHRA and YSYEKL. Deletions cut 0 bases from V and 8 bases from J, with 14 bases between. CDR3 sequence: CASSQDQVDPDIQYF. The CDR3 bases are TGCGCCAGCAGCCAAGATCAGGTGGACCCGGACATTCAGTACTTC.

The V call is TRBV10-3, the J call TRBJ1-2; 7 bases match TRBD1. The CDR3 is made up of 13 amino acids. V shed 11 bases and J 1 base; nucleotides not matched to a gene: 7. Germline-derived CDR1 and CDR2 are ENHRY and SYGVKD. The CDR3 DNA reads TGTGCCGTCTCTGGGGACAGTAACTATGGCTACACCTTC. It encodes CAVSGDSNYGYTF.

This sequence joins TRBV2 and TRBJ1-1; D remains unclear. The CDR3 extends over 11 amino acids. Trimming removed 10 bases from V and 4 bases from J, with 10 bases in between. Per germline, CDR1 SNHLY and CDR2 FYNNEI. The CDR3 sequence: CANDKVTEAFF. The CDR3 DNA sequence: TGTGCCAACGACAAAGTCACTGAAGCTTTCTTT.

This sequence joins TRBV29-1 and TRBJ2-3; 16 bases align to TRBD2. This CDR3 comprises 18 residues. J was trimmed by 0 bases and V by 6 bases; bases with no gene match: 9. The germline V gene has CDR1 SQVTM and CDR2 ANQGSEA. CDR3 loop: CSVPGLAGGKTSTDTQYF. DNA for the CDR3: TGCAGCGTCCCGGGACTAGCGGGGGGGAAGACTAGCACAGATACGCAGTATTTT.

The CDR3 reads CASSAVRRRTEAFF. As DNA, the CDR3 is TGTGCCAGCAGTGCCGTGAGGCGGCGGACTGAAGCTTTCTTT. This sequence joins TRBV27 and TRBJ1-1; D is undetermined. The CDR3 extends over 14 amino acids. Germline V gene data show CDR1 as MNHEY and CDR2 as SMNVEV (reference sequence). V was shortened by 5 bases and J by 5 bases, with 15 bases between the two germline ends.

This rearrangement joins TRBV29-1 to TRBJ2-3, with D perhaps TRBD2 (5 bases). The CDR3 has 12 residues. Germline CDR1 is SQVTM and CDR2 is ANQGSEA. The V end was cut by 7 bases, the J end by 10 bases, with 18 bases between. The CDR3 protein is CSAAGMKEAQYF. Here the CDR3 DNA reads TGCAGCGCCGCCGGTATGAAGGAGGCGCAGTATTTT.

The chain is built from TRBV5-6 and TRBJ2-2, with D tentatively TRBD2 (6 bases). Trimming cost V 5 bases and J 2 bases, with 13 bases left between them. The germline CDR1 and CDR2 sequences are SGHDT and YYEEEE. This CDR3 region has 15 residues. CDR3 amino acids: CASRRRETNTGELFF. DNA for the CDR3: TGTGCCAGCAGACGCCGGGAGACTAACACCGGGGAGCTGTTTTTT.

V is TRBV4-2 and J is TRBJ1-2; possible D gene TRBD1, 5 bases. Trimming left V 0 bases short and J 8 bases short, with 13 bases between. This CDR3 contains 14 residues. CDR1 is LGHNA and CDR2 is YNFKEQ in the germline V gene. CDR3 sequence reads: CASSQDRTGGGYTF. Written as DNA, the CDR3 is TGTGCCAGCAGCCAAGATCGAACAGGTGGCGGCTACACCTTC.

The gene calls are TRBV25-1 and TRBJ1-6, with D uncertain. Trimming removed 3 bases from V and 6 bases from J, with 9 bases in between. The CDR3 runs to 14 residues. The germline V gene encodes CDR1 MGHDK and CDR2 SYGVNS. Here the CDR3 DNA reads TGTGCCAGCAGTGATGGTGTGGGTAATTCACCCCTCCACTTT. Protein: CASSDGVGNSPLHF. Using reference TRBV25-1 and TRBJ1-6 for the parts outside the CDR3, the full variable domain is EADIYQTPRYLVIGTGKKITLECSQTMGHDKMYWYQQDPGMELHLIHYSYGVNSTEKGDLSSESTVSRIRTEHFPLTLESARPSHTSQYLCASSDGVGNSPLHFGNGTRLTVT.

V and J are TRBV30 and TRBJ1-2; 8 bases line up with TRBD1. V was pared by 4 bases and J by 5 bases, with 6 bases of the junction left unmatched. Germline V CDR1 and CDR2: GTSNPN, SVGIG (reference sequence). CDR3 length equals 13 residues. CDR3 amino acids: CAWNQGQEYGYTF. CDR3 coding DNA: TGTGCCTGGAATCAGGGACAGGAGTATGGCTACACCTTC. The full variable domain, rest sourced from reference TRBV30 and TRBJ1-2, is SQTIHQWPATLVQPVGSPLSLECTVEGTSNPNLYWYRQAAGRGLQLLFYSVGIGQISSEVPQNLSASRPQDRQFILSSKKLLLSDSGFYLCAWNQGQEYGYTFGSGTRLTVV.

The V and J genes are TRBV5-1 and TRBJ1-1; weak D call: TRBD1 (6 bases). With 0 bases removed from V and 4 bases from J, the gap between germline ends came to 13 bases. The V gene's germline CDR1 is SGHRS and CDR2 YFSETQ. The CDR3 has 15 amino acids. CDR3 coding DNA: TGCGCCAGCAGCTTGGGTGGACAGAGATTCACTGAAGCTTTCTTT. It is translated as CASSLGGQRFTEAFF.